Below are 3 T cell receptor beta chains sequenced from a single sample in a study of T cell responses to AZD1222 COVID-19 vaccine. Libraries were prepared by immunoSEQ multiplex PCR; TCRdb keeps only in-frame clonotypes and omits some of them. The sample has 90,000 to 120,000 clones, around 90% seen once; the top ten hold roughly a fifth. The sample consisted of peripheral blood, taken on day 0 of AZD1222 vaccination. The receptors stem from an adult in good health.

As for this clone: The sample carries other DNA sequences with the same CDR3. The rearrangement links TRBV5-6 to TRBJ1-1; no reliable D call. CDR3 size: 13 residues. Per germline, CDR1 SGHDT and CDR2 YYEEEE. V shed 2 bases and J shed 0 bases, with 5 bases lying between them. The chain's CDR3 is CASSLTMNTEAFF. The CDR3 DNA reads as TGTGCCAGCAGCTTAACCATGAACACTGAAGCTTTCTTT.

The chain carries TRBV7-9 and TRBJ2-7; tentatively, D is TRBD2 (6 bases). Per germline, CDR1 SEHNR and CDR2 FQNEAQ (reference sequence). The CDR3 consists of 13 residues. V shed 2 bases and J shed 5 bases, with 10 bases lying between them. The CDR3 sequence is CASSLRGKNEQYF. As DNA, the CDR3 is TGTGCCAGCAGCTTACGGGGGAAGAACGAGCAGTACTTC.

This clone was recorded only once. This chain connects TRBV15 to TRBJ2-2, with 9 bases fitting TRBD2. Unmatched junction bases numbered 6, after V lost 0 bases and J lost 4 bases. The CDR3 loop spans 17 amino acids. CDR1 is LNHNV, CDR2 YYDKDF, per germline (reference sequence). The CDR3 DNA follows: TGTGCCACCAGCAGAGAGGAGCGGGGGGTTTTCACCGGGGAGCTGTTTTTT. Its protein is CATSREERGVFTGELFF.